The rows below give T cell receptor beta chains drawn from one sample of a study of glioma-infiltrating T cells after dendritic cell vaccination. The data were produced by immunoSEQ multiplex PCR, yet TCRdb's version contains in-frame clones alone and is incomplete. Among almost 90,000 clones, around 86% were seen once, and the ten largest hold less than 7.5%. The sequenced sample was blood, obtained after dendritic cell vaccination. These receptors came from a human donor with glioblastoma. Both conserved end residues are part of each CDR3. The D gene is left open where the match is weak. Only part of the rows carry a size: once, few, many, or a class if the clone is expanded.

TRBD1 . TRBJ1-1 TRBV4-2 TGTGCCAGCAGCCAAGAGGTACAGGGGAGGACTGAAGCTTTCTTT CASSQEVQGRTEAFF
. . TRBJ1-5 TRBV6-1 TGTGCCAGCAGTGACGGCACTGAGGGCCCAAATCAGCCCCAGCATTTT CASSDGTEGPNQPQHF
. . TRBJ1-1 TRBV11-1 TGTGCCAGCATGGGGTTTCGAGGGACTGAAGCTTTCTTT CASMGFRGTEAFF
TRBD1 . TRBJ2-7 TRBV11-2 TGTGCCAGCAGCTTAGGGGGACAGGGCGTCAACGAGCAGTACTTC CASSLGGQGVNEQYF
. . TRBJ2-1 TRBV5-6 TGTGCCAGCAGCTTAGGTTTGGCCGCAGGGGCCACCGTCAATGAGCAGTTCTTC CASSLGLAAGATVNEQFF
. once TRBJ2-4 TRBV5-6 TGTGCCAGCAGCTTGCCCTCAGGGGACCCTGGTAACATTCAGTACTTC CASSLPSGDPGNIQYF
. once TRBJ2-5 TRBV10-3 TGTGCCAGCCAGGGCACGGACCAAGAGACCCAGTACTTC CASQGTDQETQYF
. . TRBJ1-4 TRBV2 TGTGCCAGCAGTGGTCGGGGAGCCGGGGTGGAAAAACTGTTTTTT CASSGRGAGVEKLFF
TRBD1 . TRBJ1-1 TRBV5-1 TGCGCCAGCAGCTTGAACGGTATTGGACAGGGGACGTCTGAAGCTTTCTTT CASSLNGIGQGTSEAFF
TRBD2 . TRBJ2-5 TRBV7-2 TGTGCCAGCAGCTTACGCGGGGGGGGTGAGACCCAGTACTTC CASSLRGGGETQYF
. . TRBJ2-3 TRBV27 TGTGCCAGCAGTTTTCACTCGAGCACAGATACGCAGTATTTT CASSFHSSTDTQYF
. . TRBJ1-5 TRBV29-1 TGCAGCGTTACTACAGGGTTAGGCAATCAGCCCCAGCATTTT CSVTTGLGNQPQHF
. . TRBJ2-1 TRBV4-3 TGCGCCAGCAGCCAAGATCTTTGGCTCTCTCGTCACAATGAGCAGTTCTTC CASSQDLWLSRHNEQFF
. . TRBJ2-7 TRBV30 TGTGCCTGGAGTGGTACCCGGGGCGAGCAGTACTTC CAWSGTRGEQYF
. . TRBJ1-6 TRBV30 TGTGCCTGCGACTCGAGCTCCTATAATTCACCCCTCCACTTT CACDSSSYNSPLHF
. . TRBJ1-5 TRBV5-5 TGTGCCAGCGCAATACAGGGTTATAGCAATCAGCCCCAGCATTTT CASAIQGYSNQPQHF
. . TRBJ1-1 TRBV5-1 TGCGCCAGCAGCTTCACAGGGAACACTGAAGCTTTCTTT CASSFTGNTEAFF
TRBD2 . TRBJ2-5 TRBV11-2 TGTGCCAGCAGCGTCCCCGGGACTAGCGGGGTGCCGTCCCAGTACTTC CASSVPGTSGVPSQYF
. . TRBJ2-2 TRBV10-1 TGCGCCAGCACTGCGGGTAGCGCCGGGGAGCTGTTTTTT CASTAGSAGELFF
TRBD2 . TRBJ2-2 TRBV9 TGTGCCAGCAGAGCTAGCGGGGGGAACACCGGGGAGCTGTTTTTT CASRASGGNTGELFF
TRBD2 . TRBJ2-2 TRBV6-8 TGTGCCAGCACCTCCCCCCCGGCTAGCGGGGGGCAGAACACCGGGGAGCTGTTTTTT CASTSPPASGGQNTGELFF